This T cell receptor beta chain was obtained from a study of blood T cell repertoires in COVID-19 (dated by TCRdb to between 2020 and 2021). Background for the entire study: Collaborator samples came from the United States, Italy and Spain and covered acute and convalescent phases of COVID-19. The material from the prospective study consisted of cDNA or gDNA derived from T cells, B-cell-depleted T cells, or PBMCs. Deeply sampled blood TCRbeta repertoires from subjects exposed to, actively infected with, or recovered from COVID-19 were included in the dataset. The repertoires were released in a freely available public database meant as a resource for research on the immune response to SARS-CoV-2. Samples were obtained from the ongoing ImmuneRACE study (first 160 participants) and from 950 to 1,500 subjects provided by 6 global collaborators. Nearly every sample came with metadata listing a de-identified subject ID, COVID-19 status, age in years and sex. Where available, HLA class I and class II types were taken from metadata supplied by the sample provider and were not determined by assay-based typing.

Overall study outcomes, separate from this receptor: How much clinical and demographic metadata was included differed by source and by participant, and the metadata was provided uncurated.

Enrolling through a virtual design, the prospective study's participants ranged in age from roughly 18 to 100 years and lived across 20 to 30 United States geographic areas. To assign participants to cohorts, the prospective study relied on clinical history that participants themselves reported in a screening survey and a study questionnaire. Recovered participants in ImmuneRACE Cohort 3 were defined as having two consecutive negative NP/OP PCR tests, clearance from a healthcare professional, or resolution of symptoms. Each participant in the prospective study had whole blood, serum and a nasopharyngeal or oropharyngeal swab collected by mobile phlebotomists. Prospective study participants could optionally give additional blood draws and questionnaires over an approximately two-month period. Blood samples from the prospective study were shipped frozen or at room temperature prior to DNA extraction.

In the case of this clone: Its specific antigen is unknown. No clone much larger than this one lies a single base away; base qualities are absent.

The immunoSEQ Assay, a bias-controlled multiplex PCR, was used to amplify TCRbeta CDR3 regions from genomic DNA. In the authors' own workflow: Nucleated cell counts per sample were estimated from amplification of reference gene primers within the assay. To quantify the absolute abundance of each unique TCRbeta CDR3 rearrangement, sequence reads were collapsed and filtered. For each sample, productive Simpson clonality was calculated as the square root of Simpson's diversity index over productive rearrangements. TCRdb took this table from immuneACCESS and kept in-frame rearrangements with V and J called. Such tables lack part of the clones; where checked against another copy, unresolved V genes explain under half of the gap, and the rest is unexplained. V and J calls and clone size are given by that table; D and trimming were obtained from the DNA. For this sample the table gives 250,000 to 300,000 clones, of which around 84% were detected only once. About 14% of the sample goes to the ten largest clones.

The sequenced material came from PBMCs or T cells enriched from blood (not recorded which). The clonotype was recovered from a man aged 18 to 29 who had recovered from COVID-19.

This receptor carries the CDR3 CASSLKGGRGNTIYF. The nucleotide sequence is given as TGTGCCAGCAGCTTGAAAGGGGGCCGCGGAAACACCATATATTTT. The sequence is built from TRBV5-4 and TRBJ1-3, and 7 junction bases match TRBD1. Germline trimming amounts to 1 base on V and 4 bases on J, with 5 as the count of junction bases outside the gene matches. The cysteine opens and the phenylalanine closes a CDR3 of 15 amino acids. Only the CDR3 DNA stays, 45 bases, in frame from base 1. CDR1 is given as SGHNT and CDR2 as YYREEE, both from the germline V gene (reference sequence).